This TCR beta chain was recorded in a study of cytomegalovirus exposure and HLA in healthy donors. TCRdb's copy holds only in-frame clones and misses some; the assay was immunoSEQ multiplex PCR. The sample has 55,000 to 70,000 clones, 75% to 90% seen once; the top ten hold about 1.5%. The sample was PBMCs. The receptor was isolated from a woman aged 18-30 years in good health and CMV-seronegative.

The CDR3 DNA follows: TGTGCCAGCAGCCTGGGGGGACAGGGGTCCCACGAGCAGTACTTC. This codes for CASSLGGQGSHEQYF. The chain combines TRBV6-1 with TRBJ2-7; 10 bases align to TRBD1. CDR1 MNHNS and CDR2 SASEGT come from the germline V gene. The CDR3 totals 15 residues. The V segment lost 6 bases and the J segment 5 bases; nucleotides outside the gene matches: 10.